One T cell receptor (beta chain) is described in this entry. This clone's antigen is unknown. Per-nucleotide qualities are absent, and no much larger clonotype sits a single base away. Taken from cysteine to phenylalanine, the CDR3 has 15 residues. This entry keeps only the CDR3 DNA: 45 bases, framed from base 1. V is reduced by 1 base and J by 0 bases, leaving a spacing of 7 bases between them. Taken from the germline V gene (reference sequence), the CDR1 and CDR2 loops are LNHDA and SQIVND. Each collaborating institution followed its own protocols to collect whole blood in K2EDTA tubes. For TCRbeta analysis, collaborator samples were shipped as frozen whole blood, as isolated PBMCs, or as DNA extracted from either sample type. TCRbeta CDR3 regions were amplified from genomic DNA using the immunoSEQ Assay, a bias-controlled multiplex PCR. Concerning the study's data processing: Nucleated cell counts per sample were estimated from amplification of reference gene primers within the assay. To quantify the absolute abundance of each unique TCRbeta CDR3 rearrangement, sequence reads were collapsed and filtered. Productive Simpson clonality was computed per sample as the square root of Simpson's diversity index over productive rearrangements. As stored in TCRdb, this immuneACCESS dataset retains in-frame rearrangements with V and J assigned. A fraction of the clones does not appear; measured against another copy, unresolved V genes explain less than half of the discrepancy, and the remainder lacks a known reason. From that table come the V and J calls and clone size; the DNA was used to work out D and trimming. For this sample there are 450,000 to 500,000 clones; approximately 85% appear just once. The top ten hold roughly 3.2% of the sample.

The sample is drawn from a study of blood T cell repertoires in COVID-19 (dated by TCRdb to the early 2020s). Context from the whole study: Samples from collaborators originated in the United States, Italy and Spain and spanned both the acute and convalescent phases of COVID-19. Subjects who had been exposed to COVID-19, were actively infected with it, or had recovered from it provided the deeply sampled blood TCRbeta repertoires that made up the dataset. HLA class I and class II types, where available, came from metadata supplied by the sample provider rather than from assay-based typing. The samples were drawn from two sources: the first 160 participants of the ongoing ImmuneRACE study, and about 1,300 subjects contributed by 6 global collaborators. The material from the prospective study consisted of cDNA or gDNA derived from T cells, B-cell-depleted T cells, or PBMCs. The sample metadata nearly always contained a de-identified subject ID, COVID-19 status, age in years and sex. The repertoires were released in a freely available public database meant as a resource for research on the immune response to SARS-CoV-2. Broad study findings and their caveats: The quantity of clinical and demographic metadata differed by source and by participant and was supplied without curation.

Sequencing input: peripheral blood. The sequence was collected from a human donor in a cohort sampled during active COVID-19. This receptor chain uses TRBV19 and TRBJ2-4; a confident D gene designation cannot be given. The CDR3 protein is CASSIGPLAKNIQYF. DNA sequence: TGTGCCAGTAGTATAGGGCCGCTAGCCAAAAACATTCAGTACTTC.